These 10 T cell receptor beta chains share one sample of origin, sequenced in a study of blood T cell repertoires in COVID-19 (dated by TCRdb to 2020 to 2021). Libraries were constructed by the immunoSEQ multiplex PCR assay. This immuneACCESS table, as held by TCRdb, lists in-frame sequences with V and J called but not all clones. Of the missing ones, under half trace to an unresolved V gene in checked studies; the others have no known cause. This sample has 35,000 to 45,000 clones in its table, and approximately 90% of those were observed once. In total, the top ten clones hold approximately 2.6% of the sample. Sequencing was done on a sample of peripheral blood. Every receptor here comes from a human donor in a cohort sampled during active COVID-19.

This clone showed up just once. The genes are TRBV29-1 and TRBJ1-1; D is ambiguous. V was shortened by 5 bases and J by 3 bases, with 13 bases between the two germline ends. CDR1 is SQVTM and CDR2 is ANQGSEA in the germline V gene. The CDR3 spans 13 residues. The CDR3 here is CSVRRRTDTEAFF. CDR3 sequence (DNA): TGCAGCGTTCGACGGAGGACGGACACTGAAGCTTTCTTT.

The genes are TRBV5-6 and TRBJ1-2; D is unresolved. The CDR3 runs 14 residues. Trimming pared 4 bases from V and 8 bases from J, leaving 18 bases between. CDR1 SGHDT and CDR2 YYEEEE come from the germline V gene. The CDR3 is CASSPRTGREGYTF. As DNA, the CDR3 is TGTGCCAGCAGCCCCAGGACTGGAAGGGAAGGCTACACCTTC.

There are a few counts of this clone. The V gene is TRBV6-6, the J gene TRBJ2-1; 11 bases match TRBD2. J gave up 6 bases and V 5 bases, and 18 bases lay outside the gene matches. The germline V gene encodes CDR1 MNHNY and CDR2 SVGAGI (reference sequence). The CDR3 sequence is 19 residues long. The CDR3 nucleotides read TGTGCCAGCAGTCCTATACTAGCGGGGGAGCACACCAAATCCAATGAGCAGTTCTTC. Translating it yields CASSPILAGEHTKSNEQFF.

The rearrangement joins TRBV7-6 to TRBJ2-3; 10 bases align to TRBD2. With 5 bases clipped from V and 6 bases from J, the junction kept 8 bases outside the gene matches. Looked up from germline, CDR1 is SGHVS and CDR2 is FNYEAQ. The CDR3 spans 15 residues. CDR3 sequence (DNA): TGTGCCAGCAGCCCAGCGGGGGGGGCTTGGGATACGCAGTATTTT. It encodes CASSPAGGAWDTQYF.

CDR3 DNA sequence: TGTGCCAGCAGTTATCAGGGCCGGGGCTACACCTTC. It translates to CASSYQGRGYTF. The chain joins TRBV12-3 or TRBV12-4 to TRBJ1-2, with a possible D match to TRBD1 (5 bases). The CDR3 runs to 12 residues. Trimming removed 4 bases at V and 8 bases at J, with 11 bases between.

The chain is built from TRBV4-1 and TRBJ2-6; TRBD1 agrees at 10 bases. V lost 5 bases and J lost 3; bases outside the gene matches: 10. The CDR3 has 18 amino acids. Germline values: CDR1 MGHRA, CDR2 YSYEKL. CDR3 DNA sequence: TGCGCCAGCAGCTCACAGACAGGGGGCTTAAGTGGGGCCAACGTCCTGACTTTC. It specifies CASSSQTGGLSGANVLTF.

The genes are TRBV10-3 and TRBJ2-2, with TRBD1 matching 9 bases. The V gene's germline CDR1 is ENHRY and CDR2 SYGVKD. The CDR3 extends over 17 amino acids. V lost 1 base and J lost 4; bases outside the gene matches: 7. CDR3: CAISELQGAVSTGELFF. The CDR3 DNA follows: TGTGCCATCAGTGAGTTACAGGGGGCGGTTTCCACCGGGGAGCTGTTTTTT.

The CDR3 region has the DNA TGTGCCAGCAGCTTGGAGGGACAAAAAGTCGTAACCGGGGAGCTGTTTTTT. This sequence encodes CASSLEGQKVVTGELFF. The chain combines TRBV5-8 with TRBJ2-2; D perhaps matches TRBD1 (6 bases). V lost 0 bases, J lost 5 bases, and 17 bases lay in between. The CDR3 consists of 17 residues. Germline V CDR1 and CDR2: SGHTS, YDEGEE.

The V and J genes are TRBV12-5 and TRBJ2-2; D gene uncertain. The CDR3 is made up of 12 amino acids. V was cut by 5 bases and J by 7 bases, with 8 bases left in between. Germline V lookup: CDR1 LGHNT, CDR2 FRNRAP. The CDR3 nucleotides read TGTGCTAGTGGTCCTGATAGCGGGGAGCTGTTTTTT. This encodes CASGPDSGELFF.

In DNA, the CDR3 is TGTGCCCGCGCGGGGCCGGGGGGGGGCGGGACAGATACGCAGTATTTT. It yields the protein CARAGPGGGGTDTQYF. This rearrangement joins TRBV3-1 (or the pseudogene TRBV3-2) to TRBJ2-3; 8 bases match TRBD2. The ends lost 11 bases at V and 3 bases at J; junction bases unmatched: 16. The CDR3 extends over 16 amino acids. CDR1 LGHDT and CDR2 YNNKEL come from the germline V gene (reference sequence).